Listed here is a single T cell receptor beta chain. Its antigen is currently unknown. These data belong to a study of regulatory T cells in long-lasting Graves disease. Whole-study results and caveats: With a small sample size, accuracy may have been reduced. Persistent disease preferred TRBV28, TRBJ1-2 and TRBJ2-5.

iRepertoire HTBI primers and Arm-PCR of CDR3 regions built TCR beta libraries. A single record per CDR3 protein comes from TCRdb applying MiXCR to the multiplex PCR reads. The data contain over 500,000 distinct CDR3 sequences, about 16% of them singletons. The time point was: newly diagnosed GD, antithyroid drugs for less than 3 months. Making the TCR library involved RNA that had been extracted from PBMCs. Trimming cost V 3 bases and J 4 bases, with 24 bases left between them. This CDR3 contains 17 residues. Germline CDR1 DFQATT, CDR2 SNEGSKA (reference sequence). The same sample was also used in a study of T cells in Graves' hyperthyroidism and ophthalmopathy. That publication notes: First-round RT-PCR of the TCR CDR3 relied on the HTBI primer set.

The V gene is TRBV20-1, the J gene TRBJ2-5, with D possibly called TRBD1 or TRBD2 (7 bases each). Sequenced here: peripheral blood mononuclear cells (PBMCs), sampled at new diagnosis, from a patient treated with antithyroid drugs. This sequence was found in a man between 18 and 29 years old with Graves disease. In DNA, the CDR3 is TGCAGTGCTAGGCGGAGCGATCGCAGGGGGGAGGGAGAGACCCAGTACTTC. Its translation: CSARRSDRRGEGETQYF.